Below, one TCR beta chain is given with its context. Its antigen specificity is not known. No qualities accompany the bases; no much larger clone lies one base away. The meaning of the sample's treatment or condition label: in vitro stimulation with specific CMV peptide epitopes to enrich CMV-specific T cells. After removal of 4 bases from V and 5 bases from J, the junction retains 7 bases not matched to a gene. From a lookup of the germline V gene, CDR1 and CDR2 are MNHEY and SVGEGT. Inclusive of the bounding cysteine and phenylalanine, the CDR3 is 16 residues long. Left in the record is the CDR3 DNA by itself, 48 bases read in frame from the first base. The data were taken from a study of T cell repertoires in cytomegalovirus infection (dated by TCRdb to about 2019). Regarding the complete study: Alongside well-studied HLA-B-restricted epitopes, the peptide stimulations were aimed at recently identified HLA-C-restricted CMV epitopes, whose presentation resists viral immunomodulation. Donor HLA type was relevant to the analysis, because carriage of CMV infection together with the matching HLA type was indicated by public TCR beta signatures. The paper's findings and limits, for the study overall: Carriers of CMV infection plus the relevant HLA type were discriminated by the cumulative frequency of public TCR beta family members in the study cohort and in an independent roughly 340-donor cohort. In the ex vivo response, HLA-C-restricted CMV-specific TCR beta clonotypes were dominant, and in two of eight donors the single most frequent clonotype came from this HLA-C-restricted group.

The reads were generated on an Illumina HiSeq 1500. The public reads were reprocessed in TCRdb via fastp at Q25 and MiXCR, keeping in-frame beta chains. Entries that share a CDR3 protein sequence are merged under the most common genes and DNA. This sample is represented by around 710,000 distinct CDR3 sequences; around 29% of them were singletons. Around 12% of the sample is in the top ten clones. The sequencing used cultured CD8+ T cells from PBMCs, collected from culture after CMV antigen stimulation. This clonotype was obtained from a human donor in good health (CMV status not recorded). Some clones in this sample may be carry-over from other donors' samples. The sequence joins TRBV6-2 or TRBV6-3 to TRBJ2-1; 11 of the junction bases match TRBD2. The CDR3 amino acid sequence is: CASSSLLAGDNNEQFF. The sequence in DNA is TGTGCCAGCAGTTCCTTACTAGCGGGGGACAACAATGAGCAGTTCTTC.